This T cell receptor (beta chain) was observed in a study of OX40 agonist ivuxolimab in advanced cancers. Turning to the study itself: Eligibility rules accepted prior anti-PD-1, anti-PD-L1 or anti-CTLA-4 therapy, and around 44% had some. Three patients had partial responses: one hepatocellular carcinoma, two cutaneous melanoma. Findings and limits, study-wide: What antigens the expanded peripheral T cells recognized was never established. In general, CD8+ T cells held more expanded clones than CD4+ did, on average.

V shed 5 bases and J 8 bases; nucleotides not matched to a gene: 5. Germline CDR1 SGHNT, CDR2 YYREEE (reference sequence). This CDR3 has 14 amino acids. A note on this clone: Its specificity is unknown.

Clones were sequenced by immunoSEQ multiplex PCR, and TCRdb holds only the in-frame ones, with some missing. The sample lists around 54,000 clones, 94% occurring once. The material was CD4+ or CD8+ T cells sorted from blood, obtained in a trial of the OX40 agonist ivuxolimab. The sequence derives from an adult with an advanced solid tumor such as melanoma, head and neck, liver or kidney cancer. The chain has TRBV5-4 and TRBJ1-6, with 9 bases matching TRBD1. The CDR3 bases are TGTGCCAGCAGTCACCGGACAGGGGATTCACCCCTCCACTTT. Its translation: CASSHRTGDSPLHF.